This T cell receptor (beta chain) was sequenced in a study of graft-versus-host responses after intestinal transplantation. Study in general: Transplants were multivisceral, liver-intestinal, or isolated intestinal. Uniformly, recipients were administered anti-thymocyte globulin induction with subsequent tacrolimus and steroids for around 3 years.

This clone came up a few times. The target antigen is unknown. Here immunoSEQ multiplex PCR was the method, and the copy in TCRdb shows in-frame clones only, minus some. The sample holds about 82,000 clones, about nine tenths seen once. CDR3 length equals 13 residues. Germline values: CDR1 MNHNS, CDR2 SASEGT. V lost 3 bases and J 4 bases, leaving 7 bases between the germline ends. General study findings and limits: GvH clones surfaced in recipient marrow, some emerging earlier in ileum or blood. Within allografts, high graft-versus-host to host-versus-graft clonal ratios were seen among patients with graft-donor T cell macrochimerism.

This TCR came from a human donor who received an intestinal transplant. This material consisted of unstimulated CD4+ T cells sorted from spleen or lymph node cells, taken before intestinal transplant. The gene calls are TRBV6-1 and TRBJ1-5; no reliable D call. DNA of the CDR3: TGTGCCAGCAGTGAGGCCAGTAATCAGCCCCAGCATTTT. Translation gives CASSEASNQPQHF.